This entry features one T cell receptor beta chain sequence. The CDR3 is made up of 13 amino acids. Per germline, CDR1 SGHTA and CDR2 FQGTGA. The V end lost 7 bases, the J end lost 3 bases, and 12 bases lay between the germline ends. The record originates from a study of control samples from healthy donors and cancer patients. Using immunoSEQ multiplex PCR, the repertoire was profiled, and TCRdb retains in-frame clones only, with some absent. This table has 150,000 to 200,000 clones, approximately 94% appearing once. The chain links TRBV7-3 to TRBJ1-2; a possible D gene is TRBD1 (6 bases). Sequenced sample: blood. The origin of this receptor is a young woman in good health. The DNA for the CDR3 is TGTGCCAGCAAGGCGGGGGGCGACTATGGCTACACCTTC. It codes for CASKAGGDYGYTF.